Presented here are 5 T cell receptor beta chains from one specimen sequenced in a study (dated by TCRdb to 2016 to 2017). The library relied on RT-PCR. The reads were generated on an Illumina MiSeq. In TCRdb, the public reads were trimmed at Q25 with fastp and aligned with MiXCR, with productive beta chains retained. A single entry per CDR3 protein holds the most common genes and DNA from its merged rows. Within this sample are about 700,000 distinct CDR3 sequences, with 11% to 15% of them counted one time only. The ten largest account for 3% to 4.5% of the sample. The sample taken for sequencing was memory CD4+ T cells from blood. The source of these receptors is a female donor in good health, serving as a healthy control.

This clonotype was seen a handful of times. V usage is TRBV20-1 and J usage is TRBJ1-4; D is uncertain. Trimming cost V 3 bases and J 8 bases, with 10 bases left between them. Germline V gives CDR1 DFQATT, CDR2 SNEGSKA (reference sequence). The CDR3 is made up of 12 amino acids. CDR3 sequence: CSASGLAEKLFF. The CDR3 DNA follows: TGCAGTGCTAGCGGCCTGGCGGAAAAACTGTTTTTT.

In this sample, this clonotype turned up a few times. V and J are TRBV11-1 and TRBJ2-2; 11 bases agree with TRBD1. The germline V gene encodes CDR1 SGHAT and CDR2 FQDESV (reference sequence). The length of the CDR3 is 15 residues. V dropped 3 bases and J dropped 6; count of bases not matched to a gene: 3. The CDR3 bases are TGTGCCAGCAGCTTGGACAGGGGGCGGGCCGGGGAGCTGTTTTTT. Its protein product is CASSLDRGRAGELFF. The whole variable domain, filled in from reference TRBV11-1 and TRBJ2-2, reads EAEVAQSPRYKITEKSQAVAFWCDPISGHATLYWYRQILGQGPELLVQFQDESVVDDSQLPKDRFSAERLKGVDSTLKIQPAELGDSAMYLCASSLDRGRAGELFFGEGSRLTVL.

The gene calls are TRBV5-5 and TRBJ2-2; 8 nucleotides line up with TRBD2. This CDR3 region has 15 residues. J lost 5 bases, V lost 4 bases, and 7 bases had no gene match. Germline CDR1 SGHKS, CDR2 YYEKEE (reference sequence). The CDR3 protein is CASSPGLARTGELFF. The CDR3 DNA reads TGTGCCAGCAGCCCTGGACTAGCTAGAACCGGGGAGCTGTTTTTT.

This clonotype was detected a few times. This sequence joins TRBV9 and TRBJ2-7; D may be TRBD2 (6 bases). The germline V gene encodes CDR1 SGDLS and CDR2 YYNGEE. Trimming cost V 10 bases and J 5 bases, with 22 bases left between them. This CDR3 contains 14 residues. The DNA of the CDR3 is TGTGCCTCTGGCCGGGGGAGGTTGGGGGACGAGCAGTACTTC. As protein: CASGRGRLGDEQYF.

Many counts were recorded for this clonotype. This chain uses TRBV10-2 with TRBJ2-7; D not certain. Germline values: CDR1 WSHSY, CDR2 SAAADI. This CDR3 contains 11 residues. V lost 6 bases, J lost 6 bases, and 9 bases lay in between. This chain's CDR3 is CASSGPREQYF. In nucleotides, the CDR3 is TGCGCCAGCAGCGGTCCTCGCGAGCAGTACTTC.